This T cell receptor beta chain was identified during a study of T cell responses to AZD1222 COVID-19 vaccine. The table came from immunoSEQ multiplex PCR; TCRdb's copy has only in-frame clones and leaves some out. The sample contains over 90,000 clones, about 87% of which appear only once. V shed 6 bases and J 1 base; nucleotides not matched to a gene: 3. The germline gives CDR1 LNHDA, CDR2 SQIVND (reference sequence). This CDR3 region has 14 residues. V usage is TRBV19 and J usage is TRBJ1-1; TRBD1 matches at 9 bases. The specimen comprised peripheral blood, sampled on day 0 of AZD1222 vaccination. The sequence derives from an adult in good health. This CDR3 is CASRTTGGNTEAFF. The CDR3 DNA is TGTGCCAGTAGGACGACAGGGGGGAACACTGAAGCTTTCTTT.